This entry is about one TCR beta chain. RNA in amounts of roughly 0.5 to 1 ug was reverse transcribed with random hexamers. TCR beta CDR3 was amplified by immunoSEQ covering 54 Vbeta and 13 Jbeta. TCRdb re-analysed the immunoSEQ multiplex PCR reads in MiXCR, keeping a single row per CDR3 protein. This table holds roughly 67,000 distinct CDR3 sequences, approximately 95% found once. This specimen belongs to a study of CD8 T cells in Susac syndrome. The CDR3 consists of 15 residues. V was pared by 4 bases and J by 7 bases, with 13 bases of the junction left unmatched. Germline V lookup: CDR1 SGHVS, CDR2 FNYEAQ.

The V gene is TRBV7-6, the J gene TRBJ2-7, with 7 bases identical to TRBD1. The TCR originated in a human donor with multiple sclerosis. Sequencing was done on a sample of CD8+ T cells from PBMCs. CDR3 in DNA: TGTGCCAGCAGCTCCGGGACAGAGGACGTGGGGGAGCAGTACTTC. Translated: CASSSGTEDVGEQYF.